The following is a TCR beta chain sequence with its context. The record originates from a study of blood T cell repertoires in COVID-19. Study context: COVID-19 samples from acute and convalescent phases originated in the United States, Italy and Spain. In each case, the material was cDNA or gDNA derived from T cells, B-cell-depleted T cells, or PBMCs.

In the original analysis: Estimation of nucleated cell counts was performed using reference gene primer amplification. Assay used: immunoSEQ multiplex PCR; TCRdb lists only in-frame clones, some missing. Clone size and V and J calls were adopted from that table, with D and trimming inferred from the DNA. In the table there are about 180,000 clones, about 90% of which are singletons. Residents of 20 to 25 US areas, aged about 18 to 95 years, made up the participants. V lost 3 bases to trimming and J lost 7 bases; unmatched junction nucleotides: 6. Germline lookup yields CDR1 SGHAT and CDR2 FQNNGV. CDR3 length: 16 residues.

This rearrangement joins TRBV11-2 to TRBJ2-1; 13 positions agree with TRBD2. The specimen sequenced was PBMCs or T cells enriched from blood (not recorded which). This receptor was obtained from a human donor with acute COVID-19. The donor label of this sample is uncertain. Written as DNA, the CDR3 is TGTGCCAGCAGCTTGGGGAAACTAGCGGGGGGGAATGAGCAGTTCTTC. This translates into CASSLGKLAGGNEQFF.